These 22 T cell receptor beta chains were sequenced from one sample in a study of cytomegalovirus exposure and HLA in healthy donors. It was with 60 Vbeta and 13 Jbeta primers that the PCR ran. Sequencing was performed with immunoSEQ multiplex PCR; in TCRdb, only in-frame clones are kept and a portion is missing. The sample includes about 160,000 clones, roughly 80% of them seen just once. Source material: PBMCs. The origin of the receptors is a male donor in good health and CMV-seropositive.

This sequence joins TRBV6-1 and TRBJ1-3, with 9 nucleotides matching TRBD1. This CDR3 spans 16 amino acids. Germline CDR1 is MNHNS and CDR2 is SASEGT. After removal of 4 bases from V and 0 bases from J, the junction contained 4 bases not matched to a gene. The CDR3 loop reads CASSVKGQGSGNTIYF. The CDR3 DNA reads TGTGCCAGCAGTGTTAAGGGACAGGGCTCTGGAAACACCATATATTTT.

V and J are TRBV21-1 and TRBJ1-1. TRBV21-1 is classified as a pseudogene. The CDR3 is 13 amino acids. This CDR3 is CASISGSSTEAFF. CDR3 DNA sequence: TGTGCCAGCATATCCGGATCTAGTACTGAAGCTTTCTTT.

This clone turned up a few times. The chain uses TRBV5-4 and TRBJ1-2, with TRBD1 matching over 10 bases. Germline values: CDR1 SGHNT, CDR2 YYREEE (reference sequence). J gave up 8 bases and V 4 bases, and 17 bases lay outside the gene matches. This CDR3 is built from 17 residues. CDR3 sequence (DNA): TGTGCCAGCAGCCCCCCCCCGGGGACAGGGGAGGCGGGGGGCTACACCTTC. This encodes CASSPPPGTGEAGGYTF.

CDR3 in amino acids: CASIPGSSGRGVGEQYF. CDR3 nucleotides: TGTGCCAGCATCCCGGGATCTAGCGGGAGAGGGGTGGGCGAGCAGTACTTC. The chain combines TRBV11-2 with TRBJ2-7; TRBD2 agrees at 10 bases. The CDR3 is 17 residues long. Germline-derived CDR1 and CDR2 are SGHAT and FQNNGV. J lost 6 bases, V lost 7 bases, and 18 bases had no gene match. Complete variable domain (other parts from reference TRBV11-2 and TRBJ2-7): EAGVAQSPRYKIIEKRQSVAFWCNPISGHATLYWYQQILGQGPKLLIQFQNNGVVDDSQLPKDRFSAERLKGVDSTLKIQPAKLEDSAVYLCASIPGSSGRGVGEQYFGPGTRLTVT.

The chain recombines TRBV15 with TRBJ1-5, with TRBD1 matching over 7 bases. Losses at the gene ends were 2 bases for V and 3 bases for J; bases not matched to a gene: 7. There are 16 residues in the CDR3. Germline V gene data show CDR1 as LNHNV and CDR2 as YYDKDF (reference sequence). CDR3 sequence (DNA): TGTGCCACCAGCAGATCATCGGGACAGCACAATCAGCCCCAGCATTTT. Amino acid sequence: CATSRSSGQHNQPQHF.

This clone appeared a single time. The chain couples TRBV10-3 to TRBJ1-1; 10 positions match TRBD1. Germline CDR1 and CDR2: ENHRY and SYGVKD. The V gene end was trimmed by 7 bases and the J gene end by 4 bases; junction bases not matched to a gene: 9. The CDR3 has 15 residues. CDR3 loop: CAIIPGTGEGTEAFF. DNA for the CDR3: TGTGCCATCATCCCGGGGACAGGGGAAGGCACTGAAGCTTTCTTT.

V usage is TRBV19 and J usage is TRBJ1-4; no reliable D call. This CDR3 comprises 14 residues. The V gene's germline CDR1 is LNHDA and CDR2 SQIVND (reference sequence). V was cut by 6 bases and J by 6 bases, with 14 bases left in between. The CDR3 sequence: CASSGSRWDEKLFF. CDR3 bases: TGTGCCAGTAGCGGGAGCCGTTGGGATGAAAAACTGTTTTTT.

The chain uses TRBV6-5 and TRBJ1-1, with TRBD1 matching over 7 bases. This CDR3 region has 16 residues. After removal of 4 bases from V and 2 bases from J, the junction contained 10 bases not matched to a gene. Germline V gives CDR1 MNHEY, CDR2 SVGAGI. The CDR3 coding sequence is TGTGCCAGCAGTTTCCTGACAGGGTTATATAACACTGAAGCTTTCTTT. Translating gives CASSFLTGLYNTEAFF.

This chain connects TRBV7-7 to TRBJ2-5; 12 nucleotides line up with TRBD1. Losses at the gene ends were 8 bases for V and 4 bases for J; bases not matched to a gene: 8. There are 15 residues in the CDR3. The V gene's germline CDR1 is SSHAT and CDR2 FNYEAQ (reference sequence). CDR3 nucleotide sequence: TGTGCCAGCTCCGGGACAGGGGGCAGGAGAGAGACCCAGTACTTC. It specifies CASSGTGGRRETQYF.

With regard to this clone: The junction differs from germline at one of its ends, possibly a read error. This rearrangement joins TRBV5-5 to TRBJ2-1, with 9 bases lining up with TRBD1. The CDR3 runs 15 residues. In germline, CDR1 is SGHKS, CDR2 YYEKEE (reference sequence). This CDR3 reads CATSLGQGPYNEQFF. For the CDR3, the DNA is TGTGCCACCAGCTTAGGACAGGGGCCCTACAATGAGCAGTTCTTC.

Points on this clone: A read error may be the cause here, since a much bigger clone is one base away. The genes are TRBV27 and TRBJ1-2; the D gene is possibly TRBD1 (6 bases). Germline CDR1 MNHEY, CDR2 SMNVEV (reference sequence). CDR3 length: 12 residues. Trimming removed 5 bases from V and 6 bases from J, with 10 bases in between. The chain's CDR3 is CASSESGDGYTF. The CDR3 region has the DNA TGTGCCAGCAGTGAATCAGGGGATGGCTACACCTTC.

This chain uses TRBV4-3 with TRBJ2-1, with 7 bases matching TRBD2. The CDR3 has 17 residues. V shed 6 bases and J 0 bases; nucleotides not matched to a gene: 11. The germline V gene encodes CDR1 LGHNA and CDR2 YSLEER. The chain's CDR3 is CASSPALAGPSYNEQFF. DNA for the CDR3: TGCGCCAGCAGTCCAGCATTAGCGGGTCCCTCCTACAATGAGCAGTTCTTC.

This clone has only one observation. The rearrangement links TRBV4-3 to TRBJ1-5, with a weak D call TRBD1 (6 bases). The CDR3 sequence is 15 residues long. The V gene lost 0 bases and the J gene lost 6 bases, with 12 bases spanning the gap. CDR1 is LGHNA, CDR2 YSLEER, per germline. The DNA of the CDR3 is TGCGCCAGCAGCCAAGAGAGGGGGTCGGGTCAGCCCCAGCATTTT. It specifies CASSQERGSGQPQHF.

Only one count was recorded for this clone. The V gene is TRBV5-6, the J gene TRBJ2-7, with D possibly being TRBD1 (5 bases). CDR1 SGHDT and CDR2 YYEEEE come from the germline V gene. This CDR3 has 13 amino acids. V was shortened by 4 bases and J by 3 bases, with 11 bases between the two germline ends. CDR3 in DNA: TGTGCCAGCAGCCCACAGGCCGGCTACGAGCAGTACTTC. Protein: CASSPQAGYEQYF.

This sequence joins TRBV4-3 and TRBJ1-2, with 11 bases aligning to TRBD1. The CDR3 spans 16 residues. The ends lost 3 bases at V and 4 bases at J; junction bases unmatched: 7. Germline V gives CDR1 LGHNA, CDR2 YSLEER. In DNA form, the CDR3 reads TGCGCCAGCAGCCACGAGAGGACAGGGGGCATCTATGGCTACACCTTC. This encodes CASSHERTGGIYGYTF.

This rearrangement joins TRBV28 to TRBJ1-5; D is ambiguous. There are 12 residues in the CDR3. V lost 5 bases and J 5 bases, leaving 7 bases between the germline ends. CDR1 and CDR2 from the germline V gene are MDHEN and SYDVKM. CDR3 amino acids: CASSGPDQPQHF. The CDR3 DNA follows: TGTGCCAGCAGTGGCCCCGATCAGCCCCAGCATTTT.

The chain employs TRBV5-1 and TRBJ2-5; a weak D match, TRBD2 (6 bases). The J call may not be correct, given that the DNA end is closer to TRBJ2-7. CDR1 and CDR2 (germline): SGHRS, YFSETQ. The CDR3 contains 14 residues. The CDR3 region has the DNA TGCGCCAGCAGCGGGGGACTCCTCTCCTACGAGCAGTACTTC. As protein: CASSGGLLSYEQYF.

The chain has TRBV6-5 and TRBJ1-5, with 8 bases matching TRBD1. V shed 6 bases, J shed 6 bases, and the junction held 7 bases outside the gene matches. CDR3 length equals 14 residues. CDR1 MNHEY and CDR2 SVGAGI come from the germline V gene. The CDR3 is CASRTTGDGQPQHF. The CDR3 nucleotides are TGTGCCAGCAGGACGACAGGGGACGGTCAGCCCCAGCATTTT.

CDR3 region: CASSQGGGGNTEAFF. Written as DNA, the CDR3 is TGCGCCAGCAGCCAAGGCGGAGGGGGCAACACTGAAGCTTTCTTT. This rearrangement joins TRBV4-3 to TRBJ1-1, with 7 bases identical to TRBD1. After removal of 1 base from V and 2 bases from J, the junction contained 4 bases not matched to a gene. The CDR3 runs to 15 residues. Looked up from germline, CDR1 is LGHNA and CDR2 is YSLEER.

This clone was detected a few times. The chain uses TRBV11-3 and TRBJ2-2; D call uncertain. V was trimmed by 3 bases and J by 2 bases, leaving 7 bases between them. The CDR3 has 14 amino acids. From germline, CDR1 is SGHNT and CDR2 YENEEA. CDR3 sequence (DNA): TGTGCCAGCAGCTTCGCCACTAACACCGGGGAGCTGTTTTTT. Protein product: CASSFATNTGELFF. The variable domain in full, with the rest retrieved from reference TRBV11-3 and TRBJ2-2, is EAGVVQSPRYKIIEKKQPVAFWCNPISGHNTLYWYLQNLGQGPELLIRYENEEAVDDSQLPKDRFSAERLKGVDSTLKIQPAELGDSAVYLCASSFATNTGELFFGEGSRLTVL.

J is TRBJ2-4 and V is TRBV15; the match to TRBD2 covers 8 bases. The CDR3 has 15 residues. Losses at the gene ends were 5 bases for V and 3 bases for J; bases not matched to a gene: 6. Germline assignment: CDR1 LNHNV and CDR2 YYDKDF (reference sequence). The chain's CDR3 is CATSGAGTSKNIQYF. The CDR3 DNA reads TGTGCCACCAGCGGTGCCGGGACTAGCAAAAACATTCAGTACTTC.

This clone was detected only a few times. The V and J genes are TRBV5-1 and TRBJ2-1; D is undetermined. The CDR3 loop spans 12 amino acids. CDR1 is SGHRS, CDR2 YFSETQ, per germline. V shed 2 bases and J shed 6 bases, with 6 bases lying between them. As DNA, the CDR3 is TGCGCCAGCAGCTTAACTACCAATGAGCAGTTCTTC. Translation: CASSLTTNEQFF.